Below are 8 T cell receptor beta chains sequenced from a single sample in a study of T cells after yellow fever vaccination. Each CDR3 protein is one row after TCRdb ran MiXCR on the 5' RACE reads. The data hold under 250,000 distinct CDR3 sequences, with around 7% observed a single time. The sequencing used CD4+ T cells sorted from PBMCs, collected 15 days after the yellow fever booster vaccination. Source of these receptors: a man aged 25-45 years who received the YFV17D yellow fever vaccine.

The CDR3 DNA is TGTGCCAGCCACCGGACAGGGGGCAATCAGCCCCAGCATTTT. Amino acids: CASHRTGGNQPQHF. The chain has TRBV12-3 or TRBV12-4 and TRBJ1-5; 9 positions match TRBD1. The CDR3 covers 14 residues. Trimming at V came to 8 bases and at J to 2 bases, leaving 4 bases not matched to a gene.

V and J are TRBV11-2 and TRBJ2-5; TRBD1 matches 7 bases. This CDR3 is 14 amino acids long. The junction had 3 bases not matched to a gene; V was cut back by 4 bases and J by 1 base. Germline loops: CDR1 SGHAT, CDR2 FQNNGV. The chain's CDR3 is CASSWGQLQETQYF. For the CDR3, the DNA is TGTGCCAGCAGCTGGGGACAGCTCCAAGAGACCCAGTACTTC.

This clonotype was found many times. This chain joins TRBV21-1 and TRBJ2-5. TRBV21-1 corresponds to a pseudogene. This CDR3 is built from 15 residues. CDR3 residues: CASSKLIPRSLTQYF. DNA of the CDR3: TGTGCCAGCAGCAAACTTATCCCCAGAAGTTTAACCCAGTACTTC.

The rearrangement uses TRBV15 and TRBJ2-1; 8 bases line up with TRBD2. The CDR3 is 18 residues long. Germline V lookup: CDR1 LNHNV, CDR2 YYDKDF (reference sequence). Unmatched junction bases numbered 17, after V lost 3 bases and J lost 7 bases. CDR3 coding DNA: TGTGCCACCAGCAGGAGATTGAGCGGGAGTGGTATGAGGAATGAGCAGTTCTTC. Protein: CATSRRLSGSGMRNEQFF.

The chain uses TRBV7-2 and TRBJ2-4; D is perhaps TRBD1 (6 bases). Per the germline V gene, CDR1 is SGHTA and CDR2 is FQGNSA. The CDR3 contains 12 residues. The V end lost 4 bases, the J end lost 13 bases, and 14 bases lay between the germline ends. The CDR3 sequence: CASSSTGLGQYF. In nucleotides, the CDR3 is TGTGCCAGCAGCTCCACAGGGTTAGGACAGTACTTC.

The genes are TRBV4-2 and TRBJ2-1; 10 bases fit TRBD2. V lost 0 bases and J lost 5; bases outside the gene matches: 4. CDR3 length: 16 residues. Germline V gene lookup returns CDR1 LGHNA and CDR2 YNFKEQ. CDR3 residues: CASSQDSGRRNNEQFF. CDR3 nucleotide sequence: TGTGCCAGCAGCCAAGATAGCGGGAGGAGGAACAATGAGCAGTTCTTC.

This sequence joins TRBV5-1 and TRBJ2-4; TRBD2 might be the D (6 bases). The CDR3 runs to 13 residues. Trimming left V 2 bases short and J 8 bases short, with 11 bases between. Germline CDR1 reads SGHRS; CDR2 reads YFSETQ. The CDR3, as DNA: TGCGCCAGCAGCTTCGGGAGTCGGGACATTCAGTACTTC. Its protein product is CASSFGSRDIQYF.

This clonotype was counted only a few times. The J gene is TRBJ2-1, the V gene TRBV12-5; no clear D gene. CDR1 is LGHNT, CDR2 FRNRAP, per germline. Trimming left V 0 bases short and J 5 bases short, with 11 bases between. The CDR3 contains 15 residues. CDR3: CASGLVEVDDNEQFF. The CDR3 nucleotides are TGTGCTAGTGGTTTGGTCGAGGTTGACGACAATGAGCAGTTCTTC.